What follows are 5 T cell receptor beta chains derived from one specimen sequenced in a study of regulatory and conventional T cells in RAG deficiency (dated by TCRdb to the late 2010s). Libraries were prepared through the immunoSEQ multiplex PCR assay. TCRdb retrieved this table from immuneACCESS and kept in-frame rearrangements only. Not all clones are present; in checked studies, unresolved V genes account for under half, and no reason is known for the remainder. The sample table records about 8,500 clones; 80% of these occur just once. The leading ten clones occupy about 35% of the sample. These same data were also listed under a study on regulatory T cells. As the second publication notes: In the multiplex PCR, 52 forward TRBV primers and 13 reverse TRBJ primers were used, and assay-based and computational corrections were applied for amplification bias.

The sequencing sample was made of CD8+ T cells sorted from blood. The receptors here all came from a human donor in good health.

The DNA of the CDR3 is TGTGCCAGCAATACAGGGGGCGCAGATACGCAGTATTTT. The encoded protein is CASNTGGADTQYF. The chain carries TRBV27 and TRBJ2-3, with 9 bases matching TRBD1. CDR3 length: 13 amino acids. Germline assignment: CDR1 MNHEY and CDR2 SMNVEV (reference sequence). V lost 7 bases to trimming and J lost 4 bases; unmatched junction nucleotides: 3.

The sample holds a few counts of this clone. This chain uses TRBV5-1 with TRBJ1-1; 8 bases align to TRBD1. The CDR3 has 13 amino acids. The germline CDR1 and CDR2 sequences are SGHRS and YFSETQ. Trimming took 4 bases from V and 11 from J; bases not matched to a gene: 10. Here the CDR3 DNA reads TGCGCCAGCAGCCCACCGGGACAGGCCCTTGCTTTCTTT. It translates to CASSPPGQALAFF. The full variable domain, with the rest looked up from reference TRBV5-1 and TRBJ1-1, is KAGVTQTPRYLIKTRGQQVTLSCSPISGHRSVSWYQQTPGQGLQFLFEYFSETQRNKGNFPGRFSGRQFSNSRSEMNVSTLELGDSALYLCASSPPGQALAFFGQGTRLTVV.

The J gene is TRBJ2-5, the V gene TRBV9; 7 bases align to TRBD2. After removal of 0 bases from V and 1 base from J, the junction contained 9 bases not matched to a gene. This CDR3 spans 17 amino acids. CDR1 and CDR2 (germline): SGDLS, YYNGEE. The CDR3 sequence: CASSVEGGRVGQETQYF. The CDR3 bases are TGTGCCAGCAGCGTAGAGGGAGGGAGGGTTGGCCAAGAGACCCAGTACTTC.

V usage is TRBV13 and J usage is TRBJ2-2, with D unclear. Germline values: CDR1 PRHDT, CDR2 FYEKMQ (reference sequence). The CDR3 covers 11 residues. The V gene lost 6 bases and the J gene lost 7 bases, with 6 bases spanning the gap. The CDR3 coding sequence is TGTGCCAGCAGTACCAACGGGGAGCTGTTTTTT. Translating it yields CASSTNGELFF.

The gene calls are TRBV2 and TRBJ2-1; weak D call: TRBD2 (5 bases). The CDR3 extends over 14 amino acids. The germline gives CDR1 SNHLY, CDR2 FYNNEI. Trimming shortened V by 11 bases and J by 5 bases, and 19 bases separated the two germline ends. The CDR3 loop reads CALGGPQTNNEQFF. Written as DNA, the CDR3 is TGTGCCCTCGGCGGGCCACAGACTAACAATGAGCAGTTCTTC.